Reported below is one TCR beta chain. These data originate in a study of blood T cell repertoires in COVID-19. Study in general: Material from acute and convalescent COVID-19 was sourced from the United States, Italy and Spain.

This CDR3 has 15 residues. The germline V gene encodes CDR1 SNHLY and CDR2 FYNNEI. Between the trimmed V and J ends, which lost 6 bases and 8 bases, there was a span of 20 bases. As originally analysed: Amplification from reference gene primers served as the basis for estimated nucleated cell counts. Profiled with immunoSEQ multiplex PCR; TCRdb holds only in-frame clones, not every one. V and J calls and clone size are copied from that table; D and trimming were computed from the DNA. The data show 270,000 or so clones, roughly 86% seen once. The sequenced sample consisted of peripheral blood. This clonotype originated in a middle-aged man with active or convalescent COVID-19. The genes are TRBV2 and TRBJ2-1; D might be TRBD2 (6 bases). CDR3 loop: CASRDPGTFSHEQFF. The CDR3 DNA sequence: TGTGCCAGCAGGGACCCTGGGACTTTTAGCCATGAGCAGTTCTTC.